This record looks at one TCR beta chain sequence and its context. What this receptor recognizes is not known. Base qualities were left out, and no much larger clone turns up one base away. Reading from cysteine to phenylalanine, the CDR3 counts 15 amino acids. Only CDR3 DNA remains: 45 bases, in frame from the first base. V is pared back by 3 bases and J by 1 base, with 7 bases lying between the germline termini. From the germline V gene (reference sequence), CDR1 is LNHDA and CDR2 is SQIVND. This specimen belongs to a study of low-dose radiotherapy and immunotherapy resistance in tumors (dated by TCRdb to between 2021 and 2022). In the study overall: In Cohort 1, each fraction delivered 0.5 Gy every 2 weeks, and the prescribed total PTV dose was 6.5 Gy. For Cohort 2, the dose was 1 Gy per fraction given every two weeks, adding up to 13 Gy in total across 26 weeks. Patients were given nivolumab as a 240 mg flat dose every two weeks and ipilimumab at 1 mg/kg every six weeks, with both drugs delivered intravenously. Cyclophosphamide 200 mg/m2 was administered intravenously every two weeks, one day before each radiation and immunotherapy administration. Aspirin 300 mg was taken orally once daily by patients for four cycles, starting on cycle 1 day 1. No randomization into treatment groups was done for the people taking part in the trial. The translational analysis covered eight patients: three from the first dose cohort and the first five from the second dose cohort.

First-strand cDNA was synthesized using Superscript III and a set of TRAV- and TRBV-specific primers, so that both TCRalpha and TCRbeta chains were covered. A roughly 22-cycle PCR with Phusion amplified the TCRs, pairing a constant-region primer with the adapter that was attached to the V primers. The MessageAmp II aRNA Amplification Kit was used to amplify the isolated mRNA, with in vitro transcription run for approximately 15 hours at 37 degrees C. The Dynabeads mRNA DIRECT Purification Kit was used to isolate mRNA for TCR sequencing. Indexed Illumina adapters were added in a second Phusion PCR of around 27 cycles, and the PCR products were purified with AMPure XP beads. Deep sequencing of the TCRalpha and TCRbeta libraries was carried out on an Illumina MiniSeq instrument. Concerning the study's data processing: Using custom Perl scripts, TCR sequences that encoded the same protein were pooled, out-of-frame sequences were dropped, and the abundance of each clonotype was calculated. TCR sequences supported by only a single read were excluded from analysis. The metrics used to describe the repertoires included Shannon entropy, Gini index, clonality, richness, and the frequency of TCRs shared between repertoires. TCRdb took the public reads, trimmed them with fastp at Q25, ran MiXCR for clone calling and kept in-frame beta chains. Each entry is one CDR3 protein sequence, shown with its most common DNA and genes. TCRdb's processing, not the study's, gives the V and J calls here. The sample table shows tens of thousands of distinct CDR3 sequences, and roughly 9% are seen once. The ten largest clones take up about 1% of the sample.

Reading the label with the study, this specimen's time point is: before trial treatment. The donors took part in RACIN, a single-arm, phase I, dose-escalation trial that combined nivolumab, ipilimumab, aspirin, low-dose cyclophosphamide and low-dose radiotherapy. Eligible patients had advanced, TIL-negative solid tumors. The receptor's source is a male donor with prostate cancer. The sample in question was PBMCs, obtained before treatment. In this chain, TRBV19 is recombined with TRBJ2-6, with no confident D gene call. The CDR3 is CASSIQWSGANVLTF. DNA sequence: TGTGCCAGTAGTATTCAGTGGTCTGGGGCCAACGTCCTGACTTTC.